The 2 T cell receptor beta chains presented below share a single source sample, sequenced in a study of T-cell reconstitution after alpha-beta-depleted transplantation in children. Molecular barcoding with unique molecular identifiers was used for the TCRbeta library. MiXCR, run by TCRdb on the PCR reads, gives a single entry per CDR3 protein. This table holds 450,000 to 550,000 distinct CDR3 sequences, 11% found once. The material sequenced was PBMCs, mostly from graft donor cells, taken 180 days after TCRalphabeta/CD19-depleted stem cell transplant. The receptors stem from a female patient aged 2-10 years who had a stem cell transplant for aplastic anemia, so the T cells may come from the graft donor.

The chain is built from TRBV7-2 and TRBJ2-3; D not resolved. This CDR3 has 15 residues. Germline CDR1 reads SGHTA; CDR2 reads FQGNSA. The ends were cut back, 2 bases at V and 4 bases at J, with 13 bases in the middle. In DNA form, the CDR3 reads TGTGCCAGCAGCTTAACCAACAAGGATCCAGATACGCAGTATTTT. It encodes CASSLTNKDPDTQYF.

This clonotype was seen a handful of times. The chain has TRBV7-9 and TRBJ2-7; D perhaps matches TRBD2 (5 bases). Germline CDR1 and CDR2: SEHNR and FQNEAQ (reference sequence). V shed 6 bases and J shed 5 bases, with 11 bases lying between them. This CDR3 has 12 amino acids. In DNA, the CDR3 is TGTGCCAGCAGTCACCGGGAAGACGAGCAGTACTTC. This sequence encodes CASSHREDEQYF.